The next 16 T cell receptor beta chains were all read from a single sample in a study of T cell responses to AZD1222 COVID-19 vaccine. Sequenced by immunoSEQ multiplex PCR; TCRdb stores in-frame clones only, minus some. The sample contains some 150,000 clones, more than 70% of which appear only once. The sequencing here drew on peripheral blood, taken on day 0 of MenACWY control vaccination. These receptors all come from an adult in good health.

The CDR3 is CASSPWTGEAGELFF. The DNA for the CDR3 is TGTGCCAGCAGCCCATGGACAGGGGAAGCCGGGGAGCTGTTTTTT. This sequence joins TRBV7-8 and TRBJ2-2; 9 nucleotides match TRBD1. Trimming took 5 bases from V and 6 from J; bases not matched to a gene: 7. CDR1 is SGHVS, CDR2 FQNEAQ, per germline. The CDR3 covers 15 residues.

V is TRBV11-3 and J is TRBJ2-4; D perhaps matches TRBD2 (5 bases). The CDR3 is 17 residues long. Germline V CDR1 and CDR2: SGHNT, YENEEA. The V and J ends lost 1 base and 0 bases respectively, with 13 bases between them. The CDR3 is CASSLVLSGLAKNIQYF. CDR3 DNA sequence: TGTGCCAGCAGCTTAGTATTATCGGGATTAGCCAAAAACATTCAGTACTTC. Full variable domain (missing parts from reference TRBV11-3 and TRBJ2-4): EAGVVQSPRYKIIEKKQPVAFWCNPISGHNTLYWYLQNLGQGPELLIRYENEEAVDDSQLPKDRFSAERLKGVDSTLKIQPAELGDSAVYLCASSLVLSGLAKNIQYFGAGTRLSVL.

The chain employs TRBV10-3 and TRBJ2-3, with 7 bases that match TRBD2. The CDR3 spans 16 residues. Germline V gene sequence: CDR1 ENHRY, CDR2 SYGVKD. Germline trimming cut 3 bases from V and 2 bases from J; bases unmatched to any gene: 8. The CDR3 nucleotides read TGTGCCATCAGTGAAAGTCTAGCGGACTACACAGATACGCAGTATTTT. This codes for CAISESLADYTDTQYF.

This rearrangement joins TRBV5-4 to TRBJ1-2; no definite D call. The CDR3 spans 14 residues. Trimming shortened V by 3 bases and J by 4 bases, and 13 bases separated the two germline ends. Germline V lookup: CDR1 SGHNT, CDR2 YYREEE (reference sequence). In DNA form, the CDR3 reads TGTGCCAGCAGCTGGGAGGGATCGGGCTATGGCTACACCTTC. Its protein is CASSWEGSGYGYTF.

This clone was seen only a few times. V is TRBV5-6 and J is TRBJ1-1; no clear D gene. V was pared by 4 bases and J by 0 bases, with 13 bases between. Germline lookup yields CDR1 SGHDT and CDR2 YYEEEE. The CDR3 length is 15 residues. Here the CDR3 DNA reads TGTGCCAGCAGCCCCGGCATCACCTTGAACACTGAAGCTTTCTTT. It yields the protein CASSPGITLNTEAFF. Based on the CDR3 plus reference TRBV5-6 and TRBJ1-1, the full variable domain is DAGVTQSPTHLIKTRGQQVTLRCSPKSGHDTVSWYQQALGQGPQFIFQYYEEEERQRGNFPDRFSGHQFPNYSSELNVNALLLGDSALYLCASSPGITLNTEAFFGQGTRLTVV.

The chain has TRBV6-5 and TRBJ2-7, with 9 bases identical to TRBD1. J lost 9 bases, V lost 6 bases, and 6 bases had no gene match. The germline CDR1 and CDR2 sequences are MNHEY and SVGAGI. This CDR3 is 12 amino acids long. The CDR3 DNA sequence: TGTGCCAGCAGCCCGACGGACAGGGGGCAGTACTTC. It is translated as CASSPTDRGQYF.

The chain combines TRBV18 with TRBJ2-5; the D is unclear. The CDR3 covers 14 residues. Per germline, CDR1 KGHSH and CDR2 LQKENI. V dropped 4 bases and J dropped 5 bases, with 14 bases sitting between them. The CDR3 region is CASSRFGRSETQYF. CDR3 in DNA: TGTGCCAGCTCACGATTCGGGCGCTCGGAGACCCAGTACTTC.

The chain links TRBV27 to TRBJ1-5; D is uncertain. The V gene lost 6 bases and the J gene lost 5 bases, with 11 bases spanning the gap. The CDR3 runs to 13 residues. CDR1 is MNHEY and CDR2 is SMNVEV in the germline V gene (reference sequence). CDR3 loop: CASRRRRDQPQHF. The CDR3 DNA reads as TGTGCCAGCAGAAGAAGGAGAGATCAGCCCCAGCATTTT.

This clone was counted once. The chain uses TRBV5-5 and TRBJ2-6, with D hard to call. From germline, CDR1 is SGHKS and CDR2 YYEKEE (reference sequence). The CDR3 is 17 residues long. Trimming stripped 0 bases from V and 0 bases from J, with 10 bases between. CDR3 in DNA: TGTGCCAGCAGCTTGGCCTCCCCGGGCTCTGGGGCCAACGTCCTGACTTTC. It yields the protein CASSLASPGSGANVLTF.

The V gene is TRBV28, the J gene TRBJ2-7; D remains unclear. CDR3 length equals 17 residues. The V end lost 3 bases, the J end lost 6 bases, and 24 bases lay between the germline ends. Germline values: CDR1 MDHEN, CDR2 SYDVKM. CDR3: CASSFLTPGRVTREQYF. Here the CDR3 DNA reads TGTGCCAGCAGTTTCCTTACGCCGGGCCGAGTTACCCGCGAGCAGTACTTC.

The chain joins TRBV11-3 to TRBJ2-7, with D possibly being TRBD1 or TRBD2 (5 bases each). Trimming shortened V by 4 bases and J by 4 bases, and 14 bases separated the two germline ends. Germline assignment: CDR1 SGHNT and CDR2 YENEEA. This CDR3 contains 14 residues. For the CDR3, the DNA is TGTGCCAGCAGCTCGGGACCCTTGCGGTACGAGCAGTACTTC. Its translation is CASSSGPLRYEQYF.

This clone was seen just once. The rearrangement uses TRBV27 and TRBJ1-6, with 8 bases aligning to TRBD1. The CDR3 covers 15 residues. Germline V gene data show CDR1 as MNHEY and CDR2 as SMNVEV (reference sequence). Trimming took 3 bases from V and 10 from J; bases not matched to a gene: 8. For the CDR3, the DNA is TGTGCCAGCAGTTTCACGGGGACAGGAACATCACCCCTCCACTTT. It is translated as CASSFTGTGTSPLHF.

This CDR3 reads CATTTTGGPYNSPLHF. The CDR3, as DNA: TGTGCCACCACCACTACCGGGGGACCCTATAATTCACCCCTCCACTTT. The V and J genes are TRBV10-3 and TRBJ1-6, with a tentative D call TRBD1 (5 bases). CDR1 is ENHRY, CDR2 SYGVKD, per germline. With 10 bases removed from V and 2 bases from J, the gap between germline ends came to 18 bases. The CDR3 contains 16 residues.

The CDR3 coding sequence is TGTGCCAGCAGTTACGACTTCTACACAGATACGCAGTATTTT. It encodes CASSYDFYTDTQYF. The chain uses TRBV6-2 or TRBV6-3 and TRBJ2-3; D is unresolved. This CDR3 is 14 amino acids long. Trimming removed 2 bases at V and 2 bases at J, with 8 bases between. Germline V gives CDR1 MNHEY, CDR2 SVGEGT.

This clone has only one observation. This chain connects TRBV7-2 to TRBJ1-4, with 9 bases that match TRBD1. With 6 bases clipped from V and 8 bases from J, the junction kept 4 bases outside the gene matches. This CDR3 region has 13 residues. Germline CDR1 SGHTA, CDR2 FQGNSA. The CDR3 region is CASSPQGAEKLFF. The CDR3 coding sequence is TGTGCCAGCAGTCCACAGGGGGCGGAAAAACTGTTTTTT.

The rearrangement joins TRBV19 to TRBJ1-2; weak D call: TRBD1 (5 bases). The V gene's germline CDR1 is LNHDA and CDR2 SQIVND (reference sequence). The V gene lost 5 bases and the J gene lost 8 bases, with 18 bases spanning the gap. The CDR3 totals 14 residues. CDR3 coding DNA: TGTGCCAGTAGTCTTAATGGGGGTAGCAGCGGCTACACCTTC. The encoded protein is CASSLNGGSSGYTF. The complete variable domain, with remaining parts taken from reference TRBV19 and TRBJ1-2, reads DGGITQSPKYLFRKEGQNVTLSCEQNLNHDAMYWYRQDPGQGLRLIYYSQIVNDFQKGDIAEGYSVSREKKESFPLTVTSAQKNPTAFYLCASSLNGGSSGYTFGSGTRLTVV.